This paragraph reports one TCR beta chain. The data belong to a study of OX40 agonist ivuxolimab in advanced cancers. On cycle 4 day 1 and cycle 7 day 1, as well as at baseline, blood was sampled. The table came from immunoSEQ multiplex PCR; TCRdb's copy has only in-frame clones and leaves some out. Among around 72,000 clones listed, around 83% were seen once. Sequences were derived from CD4+ or CD8+ T cells sorted from blood, sampled in a trial of the OX40 agonist ivuxolimab. The sequence came from an adult with an advanced solid tumor such as melanoma, head and neck, liver or kidney cancer.

DNA for the CDR3: TGTGCCAGCAGTGAAGCGCAGGGCTGGGGTGGCTACACCTTC. This encodes CASSEAQGWGGYTF. The chain links TRBV6-1 to TRBJ1-2; the D gene is possibly TRBD1 (5 bases). V was cut by 0 bases and J by 7 bases, with 12 bases left in between. In germline, CDR1 is MNHNS, CDR2 SASEGT. The CDR3 totals 14 residues.